A selection of T cell receptor beta chains follows, all from one sample in a study of glioma-infiltrating T cells. TCRdb re-called the multiplex PCR reads through MiXCR, storing one row per CDR3 protein. This sample has some 180,000 distinct CDR3 sequences, with approximately 30% found just once. The sequencing input was glioma tissue, nonneoplastic brain tissue, or PBMCs (not recorded which). The receptors were sampled from a human donor with low-grade glioma or glioblastoma, undergoing nonglioma brain surgery, or in good health (not recorded which). Each CDR3 is given with its conserved first and last residue. The order of the fields is D gene, V gene, J gene, CDR3 protein. The D gene is left open where the match is weak.

>NA|TRBV6-2/TRBV6-3|TRBJ1-3
CASSYLGEDTIYF
>NA|TRBV4-2|TRBJ1-5
CASSQTPGSPSESQHF
>NA|TRBV20-1|TRBJ2-7
CSALRDEQYF
>NA|TRBV7-9|TRBJ2-2
CASSPAVGFGELFF
>NA|TRBV9|TRBJ2-7
CASSSALSSYEQYF
>NA|TRBV7-9|TRBJ2-7
CASSVVRREQYF
>TRBD1|TRBV6-1|TRBJ2-7
CASIAGTGAEQYF
>NA|TRBV15|TRBJ2-7
CATSRDLGQREQYF
>NA|TRBV27|TRBJ1-5
CASRLKGTNAWPQHF
>TRBD2|TRBV7-2|TRBJ2-7
CASSSGLAVLSYEQYF
>TRBD2|TRBV4-2|TRBJ2-3
CASSQEFSGGPTDTQYF
>NA|TRBV5-1|TRBJ1-6
CASSLATFGGYNSPLHF
>NA|TRBV4-3|TRBJ1-5
CASSPTVGRSNQPQHF
>TRBD2|TRBV27|TRBJ2-1
CASSSRLAGGYNEQFF
>TRBD1|TRBV20-1|TRBJ1-2
CSARDKDRAVGYTF
>NA|TRBV25-1|TRBJ1-2
CASSERQADYGYTF
>TRBD2|TRBV6-2/TRBV6-3|TRBJ2-5
CASSWTSGRETQYF
>NA|TRBV3-1|TRBJ2-6
CASGRGRGAGANVLTF
>NA|TRBV28|TRBJ1-4
CASRQGSEKLFF
>NA|TRBV19|TRBJ1-2
CASRVRTELYGYTF
>TRBD2|TRBV6-2/TRBV6-3|TRBJ2-4
CASSYLASGSLAKNIQYF
>TRBD2|TRBV27|TRBJ2-1
CASSRGLAPNEQFF